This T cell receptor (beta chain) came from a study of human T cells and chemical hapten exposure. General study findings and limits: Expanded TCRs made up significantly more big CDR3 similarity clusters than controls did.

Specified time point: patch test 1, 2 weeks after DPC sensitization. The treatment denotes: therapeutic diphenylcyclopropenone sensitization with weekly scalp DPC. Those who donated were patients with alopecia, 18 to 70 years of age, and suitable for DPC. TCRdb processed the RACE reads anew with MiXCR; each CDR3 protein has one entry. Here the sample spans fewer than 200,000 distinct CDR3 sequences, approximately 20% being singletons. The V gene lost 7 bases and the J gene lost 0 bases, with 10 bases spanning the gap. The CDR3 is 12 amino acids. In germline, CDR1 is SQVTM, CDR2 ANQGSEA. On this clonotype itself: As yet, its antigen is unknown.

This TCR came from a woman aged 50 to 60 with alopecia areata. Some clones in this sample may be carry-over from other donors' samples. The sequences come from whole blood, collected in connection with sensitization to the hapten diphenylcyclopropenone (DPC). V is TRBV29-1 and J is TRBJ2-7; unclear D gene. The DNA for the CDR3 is TGCAGCGCCGAGAGCGCCTCCTACGAGCAGTACTTC. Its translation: CSAESASYEQYF.